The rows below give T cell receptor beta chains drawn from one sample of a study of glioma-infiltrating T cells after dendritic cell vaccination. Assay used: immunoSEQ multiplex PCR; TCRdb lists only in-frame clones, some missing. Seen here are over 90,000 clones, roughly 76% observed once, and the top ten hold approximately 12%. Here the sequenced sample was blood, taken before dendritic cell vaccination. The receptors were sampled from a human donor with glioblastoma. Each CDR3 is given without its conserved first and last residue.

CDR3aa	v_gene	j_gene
ASSVEGNSGAVADTQY	TRBV9	TRBJ2-3
SVGGTTGANNEQF	TRBV29-1	TRBJ2-1
ASSVGPMSSYEQY	TRBV9	TRBJ2-7
AWAAVSGNTIY	TRBV30	TRBJ1-3
ASSFPDSFNYGYT	TRBV7-9	TRBJ1-2
ASSRLASSYNEQF	TRBV6-1	TRBJ2-1
ASSKGKNRGDSRRLAKNIQY	TRBV19	TRBJ2-4
AWSTGTVNELF	TRBV30	TRBJ1-4
AWSVDISYEQY	TRBV30	TRBJ2-7
AWSVWDTHYGYT	TRBV30	TRBJ1-2
ASSLTGYNYGYT	TRBV7-2	TRBJ1-2
ASSTTGYGVEKLF	TRBV28	TRBJ1-4
ASSLLGGRDTEAF	TRBV7-3	TRBJ1-1
ASSYLQGAYNEQF	TRBV6-5	TRBJ2-1
ASRTGSYPGTEAF	TRBV11-3	TRBJ1-1
ASSLGLNTGELF	TRBV5-6	TRBJ2-2
ASSYTSGGETQY	TRBV6-6	TRBJ2-5
ASSSPGQGYEQY	TRBV7-9	TRBJ2-7
ASSLAGRGGTGELF	TRBV5-4	TRBJ2-2
ASSLRTGNSPLH	TRBV7-9	TRBJ1-6
ASSQAGGGAGYEQY	TRBV4-2	TRBJ2-7
ASSGRAGEAF	TRBV9	TRBJ1-1
ASGGIYNEQF	TRBV4-3	TRBJ2-1
ASSLGADYGYT	TRBV11-2	TRBJ1-2
ASMSGASSYEQY	TRBV2	TRBJ2-7
ASSPSTGAYEQY	TRBV18	TRBJ2-7
ASSPGSYNEQF	TRBV27	TRBJ2-1
ASSPQAGDAQPQH	TRBV18	TRBJ1-5
AWSVKFSGESYEQY	TRBV30	TRBJ2-7
ASSLGGTQNDYT	TRBV7-2	TRBJ1-2
ASSFRGNTEAF	TRBV7-9	TRBJ1-1
ASSLVSTDTQY	TRBV6-1	TRBJ2-3
AWSVLRSSGNTIY	TRBV30	TRBJ1-3
ATWGRRPGTGGLGYT	TRBV15	TRBJ1-2
ASSTNRANEKLF	TRBV18	TRBJ1-4
ASSPPQSGNTIY	TRBV18	TRBJ1-3
ASSWGPTYEQY	TRBV5-5	TRBJ2-7
ASSGRGLKTQY	TRBV10-1	TRBJ2-5
ASSWQENIQY	TRBV7-8	TRBJ2-4
ASSPTPEQGFHLH	TRBV11-3	TRBJ1-6